This T cell receptor beta chain was recovered during a study of vaccination effects on CD4 cells after COVID-19. The table came from immunoSEQ multiplex PCR; TCRdb's copy has only in-frame clones and leaves some out. Among 40,000 to 50,000 clones listed, around 70% were seen once. Trimming pared 3 bases from V and 5 bases from J, leaving 18 bases between. CDR1 and CDR2 from the germline V gene are KGHDR and SFDVKD. The CDR3 consists of 16 residues. It was after roughly 11 days of culture that CD4+ T cells were isolated. Two doses of either BNT162b2 or mRNA-1273 were given to each participant. For this clone: Its antigen is not known.

The sample was CD4+ T cells from PBMCs cultured without peptide, taken after COVID-19 vaccination. The source is a human donor who received a COVID-19 vaccine. The chain links TRBV24-1 to TRBJ2-5; weak D call: TRBD1 (6 bases). The CDR3 loop is CATSDPRTAKGETQYF. CDR3 sequence (DNA): TGTGCCACCAGTGATCCGAGGACAGCCAAGGGGGAGACCCAGTACTTC.